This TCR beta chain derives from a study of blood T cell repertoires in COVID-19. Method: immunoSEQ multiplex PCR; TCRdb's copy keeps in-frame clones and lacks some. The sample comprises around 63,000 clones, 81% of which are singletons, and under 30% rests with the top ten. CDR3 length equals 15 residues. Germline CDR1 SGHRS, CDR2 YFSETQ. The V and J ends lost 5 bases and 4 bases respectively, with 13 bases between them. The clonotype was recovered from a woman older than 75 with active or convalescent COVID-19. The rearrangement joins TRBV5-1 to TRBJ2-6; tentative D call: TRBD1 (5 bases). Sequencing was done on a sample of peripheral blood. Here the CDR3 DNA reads TGCGCCAGCAGTACAACAGGTTACGGGGCCAACGTCCTGACTTTC. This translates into CASSTTGYGANVLTF.